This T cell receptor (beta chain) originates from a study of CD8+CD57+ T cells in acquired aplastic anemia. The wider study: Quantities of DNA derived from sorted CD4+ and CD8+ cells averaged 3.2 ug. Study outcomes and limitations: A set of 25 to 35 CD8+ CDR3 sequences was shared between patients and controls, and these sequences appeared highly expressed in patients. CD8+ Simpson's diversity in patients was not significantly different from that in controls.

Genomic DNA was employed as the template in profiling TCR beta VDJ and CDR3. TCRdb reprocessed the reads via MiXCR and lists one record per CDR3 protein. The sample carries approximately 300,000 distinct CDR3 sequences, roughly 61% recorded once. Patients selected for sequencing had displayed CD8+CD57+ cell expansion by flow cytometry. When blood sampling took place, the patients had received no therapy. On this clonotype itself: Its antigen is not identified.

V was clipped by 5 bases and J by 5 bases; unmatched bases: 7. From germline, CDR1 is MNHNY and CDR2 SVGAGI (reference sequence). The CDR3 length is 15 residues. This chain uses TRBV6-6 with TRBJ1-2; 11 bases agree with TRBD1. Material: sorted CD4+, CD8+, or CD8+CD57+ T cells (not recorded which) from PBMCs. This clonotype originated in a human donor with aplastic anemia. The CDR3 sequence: CASSPRTGGLYGYTF. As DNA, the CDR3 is TGTGCCAGCAGTCCCAGGACAGGGGGCTTGTATGGCTACACCTTC.